The clone carrying this T cell receptor (beta chain) was seen just once. As yet, its antigen is unknown. The junction departs from the called germline gene at one end, perhaps through a read error. Germline CDR1 and CDR2: SSHAT and FNYEAQ (reference sequence). The length of the CDR3 is 15 residues. This sample stems from a study of T cell responses to AZD1222 COVID-19 vaccine. Overall study findings and caveats: It was only after the peak T cell response that any repertoires were sampled.

Assay: immunoSEQ multiplex PCR; the TCRdb copy retains only in-frame clones and omits some. The profile covers 73,000 or so clones, with less than 85% appearing a single time and 40% to 55% taken by the ten largest. The source is an adult who received the AZD1222 COVID-19 vaccine. The chain joins TRBV7-7 to TRBJ2-1, with TRBD2 as a possible D gene (5 bases). This sample comprised peripheral blood, obtained 28 days after the second AZD1222 dose. The CDR3 bases are TGTGCTAGCAGCTTAGGTGCCGGGGTTCACAATGAGCAGTTCTTC. It yields the protein CASSLGAGVHNEQFF.